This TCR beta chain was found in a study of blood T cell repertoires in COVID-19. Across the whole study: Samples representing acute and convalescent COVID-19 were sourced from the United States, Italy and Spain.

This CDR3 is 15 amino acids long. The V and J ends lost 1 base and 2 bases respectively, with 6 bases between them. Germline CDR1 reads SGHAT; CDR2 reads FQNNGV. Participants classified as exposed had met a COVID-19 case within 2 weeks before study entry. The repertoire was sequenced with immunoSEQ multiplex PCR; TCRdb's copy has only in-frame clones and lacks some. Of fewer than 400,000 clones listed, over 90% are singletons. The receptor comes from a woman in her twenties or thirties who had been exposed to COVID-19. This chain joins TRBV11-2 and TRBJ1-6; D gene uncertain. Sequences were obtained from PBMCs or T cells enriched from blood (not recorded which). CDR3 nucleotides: TGTGCCAGCAGCTTAGTTGCAGCCTATAATTCACCCCTCCACTTT. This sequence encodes CASSLVAAYNSPLHF. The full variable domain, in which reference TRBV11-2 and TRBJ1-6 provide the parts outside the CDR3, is EAGVAQSPRYKIIEKRQSVAFWCNPISGHATLYWYQQILGQGPKLLIQFQNNGVVDDSQLPKDRFSAERLKGVDSTLKIQPAKLEDSAVYLCASSLVAAYNSPLHFGNGTRLTVT.